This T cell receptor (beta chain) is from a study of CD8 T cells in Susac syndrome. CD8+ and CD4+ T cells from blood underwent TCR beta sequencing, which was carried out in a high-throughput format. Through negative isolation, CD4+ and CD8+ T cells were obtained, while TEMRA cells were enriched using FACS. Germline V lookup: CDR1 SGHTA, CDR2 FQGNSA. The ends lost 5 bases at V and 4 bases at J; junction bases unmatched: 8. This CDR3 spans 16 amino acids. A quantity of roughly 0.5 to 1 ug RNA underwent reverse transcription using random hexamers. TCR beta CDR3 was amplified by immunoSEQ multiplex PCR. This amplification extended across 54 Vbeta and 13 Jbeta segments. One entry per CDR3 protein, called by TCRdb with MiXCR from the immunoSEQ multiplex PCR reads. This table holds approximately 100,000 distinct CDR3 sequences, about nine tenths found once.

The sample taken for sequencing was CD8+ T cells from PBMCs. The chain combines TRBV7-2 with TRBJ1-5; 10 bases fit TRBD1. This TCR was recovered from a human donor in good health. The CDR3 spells CASSPFPGQGNQPQHF. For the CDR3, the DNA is TGTGCCAGCAGCCCTTTTCCGGGACAGGGGAATCAGCCCCAGCATTTT.